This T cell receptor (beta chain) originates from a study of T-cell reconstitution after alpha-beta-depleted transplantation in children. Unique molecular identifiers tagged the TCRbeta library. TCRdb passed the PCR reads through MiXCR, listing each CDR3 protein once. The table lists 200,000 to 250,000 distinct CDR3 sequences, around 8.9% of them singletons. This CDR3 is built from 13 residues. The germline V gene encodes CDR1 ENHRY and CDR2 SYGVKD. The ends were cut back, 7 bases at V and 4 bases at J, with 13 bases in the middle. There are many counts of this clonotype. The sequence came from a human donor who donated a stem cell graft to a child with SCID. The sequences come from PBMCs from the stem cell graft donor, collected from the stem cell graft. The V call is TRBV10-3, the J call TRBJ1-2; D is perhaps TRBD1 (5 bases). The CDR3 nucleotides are TGTGCCATCAAGGGCAGGGCGATCTATGGCTACACCTTC. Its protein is CAIKGRAIYGYTF.